The 18 T cell receptor beta chains listed next were all sequenced from one sample in a study of T cell responses to AZD1222 COVID-19 vaccine. Clones were read by immunoSEQ multiplex PCR, and TCRdb kept only the in-frame ones, dropping some. This sample has 150,000 to 180,000 clones, with roughly nine tenths found just once. The material was peripheral blood, obtained 28 days after the second AZD1222 dose. Receptor source: an adult who received the AZD1222 COVID-19 vaccine.

This clone has only a few counts. The V gene is TRBV27, the J gene TRBJ1-2; maybe TRBD1 (5 bases). The CDR3 sequence is 14 residues long. Trimming removed 6 bases from V and 0 bases from J, with 11 bases in between. CDR1 MNHEY and CDR2 SMNVEV come from the germline V gene (reference sequence). The CDR3, as DNA: TGTGCCAGCAGGGTTGGAGGGGCTAACTATGGCTACACCTTC. Encoded protein: CASRVGGANYGYTF.

This clone was seen more than once but under ten times. V gene TRBV30 combines with J gene TRBJ2-1; 11 bases map to TRBD2. The germline gives CDR1 GTSNPN, CDR2 SVGIG (reference sequence). V dropped 0 bases and J dropped 7; count of bases not matched to a gene: 8. The CDR3 covers 16 residues. CDR3 amino acids: CAWSVLHSGGANEQFF. CDR3 in DNA: TGTGCCTGGAGTGTACTGCATAGCGGGGGGGCAAATGAGCAGTTCTTC.

The chain combines TRBV5-1 with TRBJ2-1; 11 nucleotides line up with TRBD2. Per germline, CDR1 SGHRS and CDR2 YFSETQ. Germline trimming cut 2 bases from V and 3 bases from J; bases unmatched to any gene: 1. CDR3 length: 15 amino acids. The CDR3 sequence: CASSFGTSGYNEQFF. The DNA of the CDR3 is TGCGCCAGCAGCTTCGGGACTAGCGGCTACAATGAGCAGTTCTTC.

The chain combines TRBV11-2 with TRBJ1-1, with no clear D. Trimming removed 8 bases from V and 5 bases from J, with 30 bases in between. CDR1 SGHAT and CDR2 FQNNGV come from the germline V gene. The CDR3 has 18 amino acids. CDR3 region: CASAPRPGLTKSLTEAFF. CDR3 DNA: TGTGCCAGCGCCCCGAGGCCAGGACTGACCAAATCCTTAACTGAAGCTTTCTTT.

V and J are TRBV5-6 and TRBJ2-3; perhaps D is TRBD1 or TRBD2 (5 bases each). From germline, CDR1 is SGHDT and CDR2 YYEEEE. Trimming cost V 5 bases and J 1 base, with 11 bases left between them. The CDR3 is 14 residues long. The CDR3 spells CASSRGWGTDTQYF. For the CDR3, the DNA is TGTGCCAGCAGTCGGGGCTGGGGCACAGATACGCAGTATTTT.

The chain uses TRBV11-2 and TRBJ1-2; D not resolved. With 4 bases removed from V and 5 bases from J, the gap between germline ends came to 14 bases. The germline V gene has CDR1 SGHAT and CDR2 FQNNGV. CDR3 size: 14 residues. CDR3 coding DNA: TGTGCCAGCAGCTCCTCGGGCGGGGTATATGGCTACACCTTC. Translating it yields CASSSSGGVYGYTF.

The CDR3 DNA reads TGCGCCAGCAGCTTGGATTTGCCGGCTGAAGCTTTCTTT. Translation: CASSLDLPAEAFF. The chain is built from TRBV5-1 and TRBJ1-1, with unresolved D. CDR1 and CDR2 (germline): SGHRS, YFSETQ. The CDR3 contains 13 residues. V was shortened by 0 bases and J by 6 bases, with 9 bases between the two germline ends. The full variable domain, completed using reference TRBV5-1 and TRBJ1-1, is KAGVTQTPRYLIKTRGQQVTLSCSPISGHRSVSWYQQTPGQGLQFLFEYFSETQRNKGNFPGRFSGRQFSNSRSEMNVSTLELGDSALYLCASSLDLPAEAFFGQGTRLTVV.

The gene calls are TRBV11-2 and TRBJ1-1; D is uncertain. Per germline, CDR1 SGHAT and CDR2 FQNNGV. Trimming shortened V by 1 base and J by 6 bases, and 3 bases separated the two germline ends. CDR3 size: 11 residues. CDR3 loop: CASSLGPEAFF. DNA for the CDR3: TGTGCCAGCAGCTTAGGGCCTGAAGCTTTCTTT.

The V gene is TRBV11-2, the J gene TRBJ2-5; D is unresolved. The CDR3 is 12 residues long. Germline V gene data show CDR1 as SGHAT and CDR2 as FQNNGV. V was pared by 6 bases and J by 0 bases, with 5 bases between. For the CDR3, the DNA is TGTGCCAGCAGTCGTGACCAAGAGACCCAGTACTTC. As protein: CASSRDQETQYF.

The gene calls are TRBV18 and TRBJ2-1, with TRBD2 identical over 13 bases. V lost 2 bases, J lost 0 bases, and 7 bases stayed unmatched. CDR1 is KGHSH and CDR2 is LQKENI in the germline V gene. This CDR3 contains 19 residues. The CDR3 DNA sequence: TGTGCCAGCTCACCATTGATGACTAGCGGGGGGAGCTCCTACAATGAGCAGTTCTTC. This translates into CASSPLMTSGGSSYNEQFF. The full variable domain, in which reference TRBV18 and TRBJ2-1 provide the parts outside the CDR3, is NAGVMQNPRHLVRRRGQEARLRCSPMKGHSHVYWYRQLPEEGLKFMVYLQKENIIDESGMPKERFSAEFPKEGPSILRIQQVVRGDSAAYFCASSPLMTSGGSSYNEQFFGPGTRLTVL.

The chain uses TRBV28 and TRBJ1-1; D ambiguous. CDR3 size: 11 residues. Trimming cost V 10 bases and J 1 base, with 7 bases left between them. CDR1 is MDHEN, CDR2 SYDVKM, per germline. In nucleotides, the CDR3 is TGTGCCACCCACAGGAACACTGAAGCTTTCTTT. Amino acid sequence: CATHRNTEAFF. The variable domain in full, with the rest retrieved from reference TRBV28 and TRBJ1-1, is DVKVTQSSRYLVKRTGEKVFLECVQDMDHENMFWYRQDPGLGLRLIYFSYDVKMKEKGDIPEGYSVSREKKERFSLILESASTNQTSMYLCATHRNTEAFFGQGTRLTVV.

The V and J genes are TRBV4-1 and TRBJ1-3; D not certain. CDR1 MGHRA and CDR2 YSYEKL come from the germline V gene. Deletions cut 4 bases from V and 0 bases from J, with 10 bases between. The CDR3 is made up of 15 amino acids. In nucleotides, the CDR3 is TGCGCCAGCAGCCCCAAAGGAGCCTCTGGAAACACCATATATTTT. Translation gives CASSPKGASGNTIYF.

The chain recombines TRBV3-1 (or the pseudogene TRBV3-2) with TRBJ1-2; D is undetermined. Germline lookup yields CDR1 LGHDT and CDR2 YNNKEL (reference sequence). V shed 8 bases and J shed 8 bases, with 15 bases lying between them. The CDR3 loop spans 12 amino acids. CDR3 sequence: CASAFGSRGYTF. CDR3 nucleotides: TGTGCCAGCGCGTTCGGCAGTAGAGGCTACACCTTC.

The chain recombines TRBV28 with TRBJ2-1; 7 bases line up with TRBD2. The J segment lost 2 bases and the V segment lost 8 bases, leaving 6 bases of the junction unmatched. The germline gives CDR1 MDHEN, CDR2 SYDVKM. The CDR3 sequence is 14 residues long. CDR3 DNA: TGTGCCAGCCTCGGGAGGCCCGCCTACAATGAGCAGTTCTTC. This gives the protein CASLGRPAYNEQFF.

The CDR3 DNA follows: TGTGCCAGTAGTAATTGGCGGGGGGGCATCAACAATGAGCAGTTCTTC. Amino acids: CASSNWRGGINNEQFF. V usage is TRBV19 and J usage is TRBJ2-1; 9 nucleotides align to TRBD2. The CDR3 consists of 16 residues. CDR1 LNHDA and CDR2 SQIVND come from the germline V gene (reference sequence). V trimming: 4 bases; J trimming: 5 bases; junction bases outside the gene matches: 9.

This CDR3 is CASSHLSGEYTEAFF. CDR3 coding DNA: TGCGCCAGCAGCCATCTCTCAGGGGAGTACACTGAAGCTTTCTTT. The gene calls are TRBV4-1 and TRBJ1-1; the D gene is possibly TRBD1 (6 bases). Between the trimmed V and J ends, which lost 3 bases and 3 bases, there was a span of 14 bases. The CDR3 consists of 15 residues. Germline CDR1 is MGHRA and CDR2 is YSYEKL.

This clone was recorded once. The CDR3 region is CSVVGAEEKYEQYF. The CDR3 DNA is TGCAGCGTTGTAGGGGCGGAAGAGAAGTACGAGCAGTACTTC. The rearrangement joins TRBV29-1 to TRBJ2-7, with a possible D match to TRBD1 (5 bases). The germline V gene has CDR1 SQVTM and CDR2 ANQGSEA. Trimming stripped 4 bases from V and 4 bases from J, with 17 bases between. The CDR3 contains 14 residues.

The V and J genes are TRBV6-5 and TRBJ1-2; a weak D match, TRBD1 (5 bases). The CDR3 is made up of 15 amino acids. The V and J ends lost 5 bases and 4 bases respectively, with 17 bases between them. Germline V lookup: CDR1 MNHEY, CDR2 SVGAGI. CDR3 bases: TGTGCCAGCAGTCTGCGGGAAGGGGTTGGCTATGGCTACACCTTC. As protein: CASSLREGVGYGYTF.